These 20 T cell receptor beta chains share one sample of origin, sequenced in a study of blood T cells in healthy people across ages. It was with a sample-barcoded 5' primer and a J-beta primer mix that a second PCR of roughly 7 to 12 cycles was run. MiXCR was run by TCRdb on the 5' RACE reads, yielding one entry per CDR3 protein. Altogether around 1.1 million distinct CDR3 sequences are present, roughly two fifths being singletons, with the ten largest covering about an eighth. Material for sequencing was blood. The receptors here all came from a man between 18 and 35 years old in good health.

This chain connects TRBV20-1 to TRBJ1-6, with TRBD1 as a possible D gene (5 bases). Per germline, CDR1 DFQATT and CDR2 SNEGSKA (reference sequence). V was clipped by 1 base and J by 2 bases, with 6 bases between them. The CDR3 has 14 residues. The CDR3 sequence: CSARGGTYNSPLHF. The CDR3 bases are TGCAGTGCTAGAGGGGGGACCTATAATTCACCCCTCCACTTT.

Only a few counts were recorded for this clonotype. In DNA, the CDR3 is TGTGCCAGCACCAATGGAGGCGCGAGCTCTGGAAACACCATATATTTT. Protein product: CASTNGGASSGNTIYF. The V gene is TRBV7-8, the J gene TRBJ1-3; D is unclear. V was trimmed by 7 bases and J by 0 bases, leaving 16 bases between them. The CDR3 is made up of 16 amino acids. Germline CDR1 reads SGHVS; CDR2 reads FQNEAQ.

The chain carries TRBV6-1 and TRBJ1-5; a possible D gene is TRBD1 (6 bases). CDR1 and CDR2 from the germline V gene are MNHNS and SASEGT. The ends were cut back, 7 bases at V and 4 bases at J, with 23 bases in the middle. The CDR3 loop spans 17 amino acids. The CDR3 coding sequence is TGTGCCAGCAACAATAAAGGGGGACACCACGAAAATCAGCCCCAGCATTTT. Residues: CASNNKGGHHENQPQHF.

This clonotype was detected many times. This chain uses TRBV2 with TRBJ2-3, with D tentatively TRBD2 (6 bases). The CDR3 totals 16 residues. Germline CDR1 and CDR2: SNHLY and FYNNEI. Between the trimmed V and J ends, which lost 8 bases and 0 bases, there was a span of 18 bases. Here the CDR3 DNA reads TGTGCCAGCGGTTCTCTAGGCGGGGCCAGCACAGATACGCAGTATTTT. Translated: CASGSLGGASTDTQYF.

This clonotype was seen only a few times. The gene calls are TRBV6-2 or TRBV6-3 and TRBJ1-2, with D tentatively TRBD1 (6 bases). CDR1 and CDR2 (germline): MNHEY, SVGEGT. V dropped 5 bases and J dropped 9 bases, with 16 bases sitting between them. This CDR3 has 13 amino acids. The CDR3 sequence is CASSPLQGQSYTF. As DNA, the CDR3 is TGTGCCAGCAGTCCGTTACAGGGCCAGAGCTACACCTTC.

The chain employs TRBV20-1 and TRBJ2-7; 8 bases are shared with TRBD2. Germline CDR1 is DFQATT and CDR2 is SNEGSKA (reference sequence). The trim removed 1 base at V and 4 bases at J, leaving 9 bases unmatched. This CDR3 spans 15 amino acids. CDR3: CSARVARGDSYEQYF. CDR3 DNA sequence: TGCAGTGCTAGAGTCGCGCGGGGGGACTCTTACGAGCAGTACTTC.

The genes are TRBV10-3 and TRBJ1-1; 8 bases map to TRBD1. This CDR3 has 17 amino acids. Germline V lookup: CDR1 ENHRY, CDR2 SYGVKD. V trimming: 6 bases; J trimming: 3 bases; junction bases outside the gene matches: 15. The CDR3 sequence is CAISGGGTTGVDTEAFF. CDR3 DNA sequence: TGTGCCATCAGCGGTGGGGGGACGACAGGGGTCGACACTGAAGCTTTCTTT.

This clonotype was detected only a few times. The chain's CDR3 is CASGGGVGEKLFF. The CDR3 nucleotides are TGTGCCAGCGGCGGTGGGGTTGGCGAAAAACTGTTTTTT. This chain connects TRBV6-5 to TRBJ1-4; D not resolved. Germline assignment: CDR1 MNHEY and CDR2 SVGAGI. Trimming took off 8 bases at V and 8 bases at J, with 15 bases between the two ends. CDR3 size: 13 residues.

This clonotype was seen ten or more times. The V call is TRBV7-2, the J call TRBJ2-3; 10 bases map to TRBD1. Germline lookup yields CDR1 SGHTA and CDR2 FQGNSA. CDR3 length: 14 amino acids. Trimming took 3 bases from V and 7 from J; bases not matched to a gene: 4. For the CDR3, the DNA is TGTGCCAGCAGCTTGCGGGACAGGGGTTATACGCAGTATTTT. Encoded protein: CASSLRDRGYTQYF.

This chain joins TRBV20-1 and TRBJ2-7, with a possible D match to TRBD2 (6 bases). Per germline, CDR1 DFQATT and CDR2 SNEGSKA (reference sequence). Trimming pared 5 bases from V and 7 bases from J, leaving 21 bases between. The CDR3 has 14 amino acids. The chain's CDR3 is CSAEEGLGYNEQYF. CDR3 nucleotide sequence: TGCAGTGCTGAGGAGGGACTTGGATACAATGAGCAGTACTTC.

CDR3: CASSTYERGPYNEQFF. CDR3 in DNA: TGTGCCAGCAGTACCTACGAGCGGGGGCCCTACAATGAGCAGTTCTTC. This sequence joins TRBV28 and TRBJ2-1, with TRBD2 matching 8 bases. The CDR3 has 16 residues. Germline V gene lookup returns CDR1 MDHEN and CDR2 SYDVKM. After removal of 5 bases from V and 2 bases from J, the junction contained 8 bases not matched to a gene.

CDR3 region: CASSQGTGGRGIEAFF. CDR3 DNA sequence: TGTGCCAGCAGCCAAGGAACAGGGGGCAGGGGCATTGAAGCTTTCTTT. The genes are TRBV3-1 and TRBJ1-1; 9 bases fit TRBD1. Trimming removed 1 base from V and 7 bases from J; junction bases left unmatched: 10. The germline V gene has CDR1 LGHDT and CDR2 YNNKEL (reference sequence). CDR3 size: 16 residues.

This clonotype was recorded only once. The chain recombines TRBV29-1 with TRBJ1-2, with a weak D call TRBD1 (5 bases). Germline V gene lookup returns CDR1 SQVTM and CDR2 ANQGSEA. The ends were cut back, 7 bases at V and 5 bases at J, with 11 bases in the middle. This CDR3 contains 11 residues. As DNA, the CDR3 is TGCAGCGGTGGGACTGCATATGGCTACACCTTC. It encodes CSGGTAYGYTF.

This chain links TRBV20-1 with TRBJ2-7; unclear D gene. Trimming removed 4 bases at V and 5 bases at J, with 9 bases between. Germline CDR1 reads DFQATT; CDR2 reads SNEGSKA (reference sequence). This CDR3 is built from 11 residues. The CDR3 loop reads CSATEVNEQYF. DNA for the CDR3: TGCAGTGCTACCGAGGTGAACGAGCAGTACTTC.

The rearrangement uses TRBV6-5 and TRBJ1-5; D gene ambiguous. V shed 6 bases and J shed 2 bases, with 11 bases lying between them. Looked up from germline, CDR1 is MNHEY and CDR2 is SVGAGI. The CDR3 consists of 14 residues. CDR3 region: CASSPVYGNQPQHF. CDR3 DNA sequence: TGTGCCAGCAGCCCCGTGTATGGCAATCAGCCCCAGCATTTT.

The table lists this clonotype with a few counts. The J gene is TRBJ1-1, the V gene TRBV7-3; 9 bases are a match to TRBD1. In germline, CDR1 is SGHTA, CDR2 FQGTGA. This CDR3 is built from 14 residues. Trimming removed 6 bases from V and 3 bases from J; junction bases left unmatched: 5. CDR3 loop: CASSYRGRDTEAFF. The CDR3 DNA follows: TGTGCCAGCAGTTACAGGGGGCGTGACACTGAAGCTTTCTTT.

The chain carries TRBV28 and TRBJ2-7; D may be TRBD1 (6 bases). V dropped 7 bases and J dropped 7 bases, with 23 bases sitting between them. The CDR3 runs 15 residues. Germline CDR1 MDHEN, CDR2 SYDVKM. CDR3 region: CASTLEAQEGGEQYF. The CDR3 nucleotides are TGTGCCAGCACCCTCGAGGCCCAGGAAGGGGGTGAGCAGTACTTC.

This clonotype occurred a few times. This rearrangement joins TRBV7-9 to TRBJ1-6; D gene uncertain. V was clipped by 1 base and J by 13 bases, with 5 bases between them. Germline CDR1 reads SEHNR; CDR2 reads FQNEAQ (reference sequence). The CDR3 covers 11 residues. CDR3 loop: CASSLEVPLHF. As DNA, the CDR3 is TGTGCCAGCAGCTTAGAAGTCCCCCTCCACTTT. Drawing the rest from reference TRBV7-9 and TRBJ1-6, the complete variable domain is DTGVSQNPRHKITKRGQNVTFRCDPISEHNRLYWYRQTLGQGPEFLTYFQNEAQLEKSRLLSDRFSAERPKGSFSTLEIQRTEQGDSAMYLCASSLEVPLHFGNGTRLTVT.

The chain employs TRBV5-1 and TRBJ1-1; maybe TRBD1 (5 bases). The length of the CDR3 is 12 residues. Germline assignment: CDR1 SGHRS and CDR2 YFSETQ. V was clipped by 8 bases and J by 8 bases, with 16 bases between them. In DNA, the CDR3 is TGCGCCAGTCACGAGGGGTCAAGGGAAGCTTTCTTT. Its protein product is CASHEGSREAFF.

The CDR3 DNA reads TGTGCCAGCAGCGTAGGGGTGGGGGGAGGCTATGGCTACACCTTC. As protein: CASSVGVGGGYGYTF. V gene TRBV9 combines with J gene TRBJ1-2; weak D call: TRBD1 (5 bases). CDR1 SGDLS and CDR2 YYNGEE come from the germline V gene. The length of the CDR3 is 15 residues. The V and J ends lost 0 bases and 4 bases respectively, with 13 bases between them.